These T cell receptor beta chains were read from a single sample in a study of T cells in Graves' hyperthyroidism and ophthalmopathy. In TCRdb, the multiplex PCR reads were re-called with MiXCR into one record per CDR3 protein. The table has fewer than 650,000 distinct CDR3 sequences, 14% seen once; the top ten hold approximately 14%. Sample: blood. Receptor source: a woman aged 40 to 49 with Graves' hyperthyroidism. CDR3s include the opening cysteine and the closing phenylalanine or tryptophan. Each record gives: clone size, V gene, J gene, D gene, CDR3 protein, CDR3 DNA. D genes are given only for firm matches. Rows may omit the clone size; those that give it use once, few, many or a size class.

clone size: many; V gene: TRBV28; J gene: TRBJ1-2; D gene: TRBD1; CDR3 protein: CASSGGTAHGGYTF; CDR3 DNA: TGTGCCAGCAGTGGGGGGACAGCCCATGGTGGCTACACCTTC
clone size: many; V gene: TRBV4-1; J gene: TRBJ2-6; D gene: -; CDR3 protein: CASSQPQVGTSGANVLTF; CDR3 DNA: TGCGCCAGCAGCCAACCCCAGGTCGGGACATCTGGGGCCAACGTCCTGACTTTC
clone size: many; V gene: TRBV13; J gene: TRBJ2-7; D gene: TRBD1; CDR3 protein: CASSLQGAGEQYF; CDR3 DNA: TGTGCCAGCAGCTTACAGGGGGCTGGTGAGCAGTACTTC
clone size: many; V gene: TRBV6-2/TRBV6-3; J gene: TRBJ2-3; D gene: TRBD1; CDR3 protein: CASRLRQGSDTQYF; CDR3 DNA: TGTGCCAGCAGACTCCGACAGGGCTCAGATACGCAGTATTTT
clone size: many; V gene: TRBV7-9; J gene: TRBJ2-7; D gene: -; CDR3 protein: CASSLSGDLWGEEQYF; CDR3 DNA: TGTGCCAGCAGCTTGTCGGGAGACCTTTGGGGTGAAGAGCAGTACTTC
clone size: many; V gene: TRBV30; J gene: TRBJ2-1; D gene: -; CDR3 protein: CAWSTGPSSYNEQFF; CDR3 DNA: TGTGCCTGGAGTACCGGACCCTCCTCCTACAATGAGCAGTTCTTC
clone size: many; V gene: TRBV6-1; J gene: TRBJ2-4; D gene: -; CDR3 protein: CASSLGYLEGNIQYF; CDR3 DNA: TGTGCCAGCAGTCTAGGGTATCTGGAGGGAAACATTCAGTACTTC
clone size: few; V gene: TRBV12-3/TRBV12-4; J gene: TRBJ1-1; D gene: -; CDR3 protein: CASRTAVTEAFF; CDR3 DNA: TGTGCCAGCAGAACCGCGGTTACTGAAGCTTTCTTT
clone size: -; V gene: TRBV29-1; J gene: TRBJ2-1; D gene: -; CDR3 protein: CSVDVYNEQFF; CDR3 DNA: TGCAGCGTTGATGTGTACAATGAGCAGTTCTTC
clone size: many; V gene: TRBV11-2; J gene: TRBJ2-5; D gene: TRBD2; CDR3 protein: CASAESPLAEETQYF; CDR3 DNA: TGTGCCAGCGCCGAATCCCCCCTAGCGGAAGAGACCCAGTACTTC
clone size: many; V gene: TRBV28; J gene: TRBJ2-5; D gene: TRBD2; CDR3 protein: CASSLGLAGVETQYF; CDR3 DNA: TGTGCCAGCAGTTTAGGGCTAGCGGGAGTAGAGACCCAGTACTTC
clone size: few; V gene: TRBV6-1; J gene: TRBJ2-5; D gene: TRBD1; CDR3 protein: CASTQGLQETQYF; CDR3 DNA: TGTGCCAGCACACAGGGGCTCCAAGAGACCCAGTACTTC
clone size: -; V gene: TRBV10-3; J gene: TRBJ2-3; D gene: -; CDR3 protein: CAISEQGTDTQYF; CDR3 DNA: TGTGCCATCAGTGAGCAGGGCACAGATACGCAGTATTTT
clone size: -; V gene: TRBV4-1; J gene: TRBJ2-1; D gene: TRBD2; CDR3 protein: CASSHYRGGQVNNEQFF; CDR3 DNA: TGCGCCAGCAGCCACTACCGGGGGGGACAAGTAAACAATGAGCAGTTCTTC
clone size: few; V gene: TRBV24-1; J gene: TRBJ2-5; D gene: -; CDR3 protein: CATSDAHLETQYF; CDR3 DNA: TGTGCCACCAGTGATGCCCATTTGGAGACCCAGTACTTC
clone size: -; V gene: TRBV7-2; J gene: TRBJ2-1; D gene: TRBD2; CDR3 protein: CASSLVGAGGENEQFF; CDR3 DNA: TGTGCCAGCAGCTTAGTGGGAGCGGGAGGCGAAAATGAGCAGTTCTTC
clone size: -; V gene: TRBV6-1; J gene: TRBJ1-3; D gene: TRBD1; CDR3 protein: CSSGTRDRAPNTIYF; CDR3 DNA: TGTTCCTCCGGGACCCGGGACAGGGCGCCTAACACCATATATTTT
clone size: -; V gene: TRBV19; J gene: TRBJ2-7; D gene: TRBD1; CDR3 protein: CASAPDRATTYEQYF; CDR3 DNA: TGTGCCAGTGCACCCGACAGGGCAACTACCTACGAGCAGTACTTC
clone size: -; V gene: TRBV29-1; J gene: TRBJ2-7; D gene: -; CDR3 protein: CSVEFPNSPYEQYF; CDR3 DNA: TGCAGCGTTGAATTTCCCAATTCCCCCTACGAGCAGTACTTC
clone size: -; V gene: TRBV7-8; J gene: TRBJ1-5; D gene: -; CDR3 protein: CASSPRGGQNQPQHF; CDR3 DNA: TGTGCCAGCAGCCCGCGTGGGGGCCAGAATCAGCCCCAGCATTTT
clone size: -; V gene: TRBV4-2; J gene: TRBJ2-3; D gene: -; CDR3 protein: CASSPRRESTDTQYF; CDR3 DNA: TGTGCCAGCAGCCCCCGGAGGGAGAGCACAGATACGCAGTATTTT
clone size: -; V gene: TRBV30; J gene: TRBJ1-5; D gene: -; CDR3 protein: CAWGSGGNQPQHF; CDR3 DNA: TGTGCCTGGGGGAGCGGAGGCAATCAGCCCCAGCATTTT
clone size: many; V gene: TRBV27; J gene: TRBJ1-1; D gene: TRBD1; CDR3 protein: CASSLYPLQGGNTEAFF; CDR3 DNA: TGTGCCAGCAGTTTATACCCTCTACAGGGGGGAAACACTGAAGCTTTCTTT
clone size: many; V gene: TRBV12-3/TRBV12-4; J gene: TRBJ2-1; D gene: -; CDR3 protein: CASSLHPEGQFF; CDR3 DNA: TGTGCCAGCAGTTTACACCCGGAAGGGCAGTTCTTC
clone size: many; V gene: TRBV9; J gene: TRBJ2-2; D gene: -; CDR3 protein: CASSVGGFDTGELFF; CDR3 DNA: TGTGCCAGCAGCGTAGGTGGTTTTGACACCGGGGAGCTGTTTTTT
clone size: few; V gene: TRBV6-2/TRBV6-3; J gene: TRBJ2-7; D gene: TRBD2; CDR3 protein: CASTKGLAVRRDEQYF; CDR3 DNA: TGTGCCAGCACCAAAGGACTAGCGGTAAGAAGGGACGAGCAGTACTTC
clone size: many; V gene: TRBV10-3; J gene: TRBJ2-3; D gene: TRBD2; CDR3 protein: CAISGTSGRAGTDTQYF; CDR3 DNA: TGTGCCATCTCCGGGACTAGCGGGAGGGCGGGCACAGATACGCAGTATTTT
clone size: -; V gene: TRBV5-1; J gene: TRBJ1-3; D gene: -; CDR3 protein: CASSLAASSGNTIYF; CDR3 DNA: TGCGCCAGCAGCTTGGCAGCCAGCTCTGGAAACACCATATATTTT
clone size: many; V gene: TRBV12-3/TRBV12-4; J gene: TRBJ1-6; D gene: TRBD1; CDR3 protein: CASRRGTGENSPLHF; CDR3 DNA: TGTGCCAGCAGACGAGGGACAGGGGAAAACTCACCCCTCCACTTT
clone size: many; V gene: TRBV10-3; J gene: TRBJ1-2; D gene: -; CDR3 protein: CAISESKGDGYTF; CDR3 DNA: TGTGCCATCAGTGAGTCGAAGGGAGATGGCTACACCTTC
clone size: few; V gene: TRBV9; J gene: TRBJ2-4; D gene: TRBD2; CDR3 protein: CASSAGGLAENIQYF; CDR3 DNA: TGTGCCAGCAGCGCCGGGGGACTAGCGGAAAACATTCAGTACTTC
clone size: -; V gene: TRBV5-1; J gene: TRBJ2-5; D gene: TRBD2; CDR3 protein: CASSLTSGSRGETQYF; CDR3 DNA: TGCGCCAGCAGCTTAACTAGCGGGAGCCGGGGTGAGACCCAGTACTTC
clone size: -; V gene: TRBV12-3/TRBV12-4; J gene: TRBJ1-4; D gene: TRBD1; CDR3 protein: CASSMRDSLNEKLFF; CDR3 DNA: TGTGCCAGCAGCATGAGGGACAGCTTAAATGAAAAACTGTTTTTT
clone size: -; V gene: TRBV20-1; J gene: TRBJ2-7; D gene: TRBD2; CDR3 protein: CSAGGYYYEQYF; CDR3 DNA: TGCAGTGCCGGGGGGTACTACTACGAGCAGTACTTC
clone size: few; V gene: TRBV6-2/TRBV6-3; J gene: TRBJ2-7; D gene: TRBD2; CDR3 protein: CASTDGYAGGRDEQYF; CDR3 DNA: TGTGCCAGCACCGACGGGTACGCGGGAGGGCGAGACGAGCAGTACTTC
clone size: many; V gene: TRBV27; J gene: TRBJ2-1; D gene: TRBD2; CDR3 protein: CASSFRTSGRGNEQFF; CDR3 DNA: TGTGCCAGCAGTTTTAGGACTAGCGGGAGGGGCAATGAGCAGTTCTTC
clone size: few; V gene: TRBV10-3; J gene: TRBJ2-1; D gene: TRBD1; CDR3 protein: CAIEGDRGGYNEQFF; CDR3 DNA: TGTGCCATCGAGGGGGACAGGGGTGGGTACAATGAGCAGTTCTTC
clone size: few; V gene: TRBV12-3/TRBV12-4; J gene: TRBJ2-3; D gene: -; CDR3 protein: CASSLTRLESTQYF; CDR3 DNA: TGTGCCAGCAGTTTAACCAGGCTCGAGAGTACGCAGTATTTT
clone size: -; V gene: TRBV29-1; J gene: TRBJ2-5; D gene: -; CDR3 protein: CSAGTQRETQYF; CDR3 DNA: TGCAGCGCCGGGACCCAACGGGAGACCCAGTACTTC
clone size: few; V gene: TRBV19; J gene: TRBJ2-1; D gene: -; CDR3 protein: CASSIASNSYNEQFF; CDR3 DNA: TGTGCCAGTAGTATAGCGAGTAACTCCTACAATGAGCAGTTCTTC
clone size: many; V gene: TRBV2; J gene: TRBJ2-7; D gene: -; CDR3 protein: CASSWIYEQYF; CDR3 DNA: TGTGCCAGCAGTTGGATCTACGAGCAGTACTTC
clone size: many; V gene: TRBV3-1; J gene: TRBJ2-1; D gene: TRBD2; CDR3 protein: CASSQVAGEQFF; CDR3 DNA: TGTGCCAGCAGCCAGGTAGCGGGAGAGCAGTTCTTC
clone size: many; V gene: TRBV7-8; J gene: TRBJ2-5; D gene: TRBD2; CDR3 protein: CASSLARVLAGAKETQYF; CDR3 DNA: TGTGCCAGCAGCTTAGCACGGGTTCTAGCGGGAGCCAAAGAGACCCAGTACTTC
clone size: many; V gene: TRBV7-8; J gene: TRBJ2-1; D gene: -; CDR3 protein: CASSRGANEQFF; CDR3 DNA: TGTGCCAGCAGCCGCGGGGCAAATGAGCAGTTCTTC